This T cell receptor (beta chain) was recovered during a study of cytomegalovirus exposure and HLA in healthy donors. Findings of the study overall: Testing in vitro showed three CMV-associated chains specific for CMV antigens. The classifier reportedly diagnosed cytomegalovirus status with high specificity and sensitivity.

The PCR was carried out with 60 Vbeta primers and 13 Jbeta primers. Profiling relied on immunoSEQ multiplex PCR, and the TCRdb table lists in-frame clones only, not all of them. The repertoire consists of 59,000 or so clones, with roughly 85% occurring once and the leading ten covering roughly 10%. There are 15 residues in the CDR3. The V and J ends lost 2 bases and 4 bases respectively, with 11 bases between them. CDR1 and CDR2 from the germline V gene are MNHEY and SMNVEV (reference sequence). Turning to this clone: The antigen is undetermined.

Donors showed nominal health when sampled, although they likely had unrecorded immune exposures. The TCR was taken from a female donor in good health and CMV-seronegative. What was sequenced was PBMCs. The J gene is TRBJ2-2, the V gene TRBV27; possibly TRBD1 for D (5 bases). CDR3 sequence reads: CASSLQGTATGELFF. The CDR3 region has the DNA TGTGCCAGCAGTTTACAGGGCACGGCCACCGGGGAGCTGTTTTTT.